This T cell receptor beta chain was identified in a study of cytotoxic CD8 clonotypes in ibrutinib-treated CLL. This table comes from immunoSEQ multiplex PCR, and its TCRdb copy is limited to in-frame clones, with some not included. This table holds over 130,000 clones, around 84% found once. V lost 0 bases to trimming and J lost 4 bases, with 9 bases between them. CDR1 and CDR2 (germline): MNHEY, SMNVEV (reference sequence). CDR3 size: 14 residues. This chain uses TRBV27 with TRBJ1-2, with unresolved D. The source is a human donor with chronic lymphocytic leukemia. This specimen was PBMCs, taken after 36 months of ibrutinib treatment. CDR3 sequence reads: CASSLSAKFYGYTF. The CDR3 coding sequence is TGTGCCAGCAGTTTATCCGCGAAGTTCTATGGCTACACCTTC.